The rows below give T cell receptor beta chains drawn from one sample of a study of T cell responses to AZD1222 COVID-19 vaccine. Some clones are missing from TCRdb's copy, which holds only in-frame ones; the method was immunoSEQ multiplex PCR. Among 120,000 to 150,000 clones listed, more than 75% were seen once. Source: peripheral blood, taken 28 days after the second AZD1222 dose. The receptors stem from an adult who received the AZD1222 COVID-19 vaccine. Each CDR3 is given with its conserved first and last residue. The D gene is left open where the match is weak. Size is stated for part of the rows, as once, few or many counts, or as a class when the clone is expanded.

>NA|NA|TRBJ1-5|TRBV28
CASSLSWGVLNQPQHF
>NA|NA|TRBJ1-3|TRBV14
CASSQRAGNTIYF
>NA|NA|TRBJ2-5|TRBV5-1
CASSLGAGPPRETQYF
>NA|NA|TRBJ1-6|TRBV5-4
CASSQAGGNNNSPLHF
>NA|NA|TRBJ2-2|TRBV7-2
CASSLEVDTGELFF
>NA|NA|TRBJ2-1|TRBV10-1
CASSARAESVVNEQFF
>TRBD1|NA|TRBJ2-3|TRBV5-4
CASSWDRGGTQYF
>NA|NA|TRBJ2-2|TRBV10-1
CASKEHRNTGELFF
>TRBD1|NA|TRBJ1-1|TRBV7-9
CASSTDRDTEAFF
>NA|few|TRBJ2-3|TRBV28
CATHSDQGGRDTQYF
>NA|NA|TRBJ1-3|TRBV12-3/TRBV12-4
CASSPDGQLTIYF
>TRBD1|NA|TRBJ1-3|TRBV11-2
CASSIDRGDGNTIYF
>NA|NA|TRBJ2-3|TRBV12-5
CASGHNRDGRSSTDTQYF
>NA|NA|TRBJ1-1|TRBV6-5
CASSYEGGNTEAFF
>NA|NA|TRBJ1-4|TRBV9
CASSVGDATNEKLFF
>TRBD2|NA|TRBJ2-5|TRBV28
CASDAGGPGGETQYF
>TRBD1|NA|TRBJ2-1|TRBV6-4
CASSDMGQSYNEQFF
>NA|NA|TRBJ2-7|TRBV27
CASSRPGRSYEQYF
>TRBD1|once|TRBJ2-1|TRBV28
CASTFRGTGNEQFF
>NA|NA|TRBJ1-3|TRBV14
CASSQVAGLSGNTIYF
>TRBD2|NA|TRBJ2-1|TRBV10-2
CASRTSGGLNEQFF
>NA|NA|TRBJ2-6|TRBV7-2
CASSRQGSGANVLTF
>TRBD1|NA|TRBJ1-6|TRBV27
CASSLAGGYNSPLHF
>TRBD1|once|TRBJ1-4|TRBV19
CASSFTGGSDRSEKLFF
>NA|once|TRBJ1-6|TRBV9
CASSVQGFNSPLHF
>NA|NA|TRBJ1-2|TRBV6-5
CASTPSPNYGYTF
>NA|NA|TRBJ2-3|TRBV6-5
CASSYGSTDTQYF